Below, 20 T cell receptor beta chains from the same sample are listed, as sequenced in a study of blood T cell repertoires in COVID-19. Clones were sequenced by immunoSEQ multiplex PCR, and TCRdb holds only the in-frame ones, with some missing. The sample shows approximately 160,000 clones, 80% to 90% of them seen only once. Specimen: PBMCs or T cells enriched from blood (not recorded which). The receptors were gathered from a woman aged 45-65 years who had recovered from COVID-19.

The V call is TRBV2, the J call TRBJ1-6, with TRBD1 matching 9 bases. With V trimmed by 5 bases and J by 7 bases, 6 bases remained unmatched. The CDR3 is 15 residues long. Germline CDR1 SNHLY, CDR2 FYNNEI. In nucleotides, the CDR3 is TGTGCCAGCAGTCTCCGGGACAGGGTCAATTCACCCCTCCACTTT. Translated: CASSLRDRVNSPLHF.

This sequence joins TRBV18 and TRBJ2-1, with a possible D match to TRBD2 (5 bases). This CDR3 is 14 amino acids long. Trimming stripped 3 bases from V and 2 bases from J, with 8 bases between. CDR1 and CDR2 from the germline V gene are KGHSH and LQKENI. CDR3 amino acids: CASSPLAAYNEQFF. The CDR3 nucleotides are TGTGCCAGCTCACCCCTAGCCGCCTACAATGAGCAGTTCTTC.

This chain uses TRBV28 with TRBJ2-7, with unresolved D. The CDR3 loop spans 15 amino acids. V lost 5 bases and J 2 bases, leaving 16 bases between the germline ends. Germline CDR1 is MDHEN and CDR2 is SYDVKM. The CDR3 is CASSPPQTAAYEQYF. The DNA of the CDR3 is TGTGCCAGCAGTCCACCCCAGACCGCGGCCTACGAGCAGTACTTC.

CDR3 coding DNA: TGTGCCAGCCTCAGCGGGGGGGAAGAGACCCAGTACTTC. Translating it yields CASLSGGEETQYF. This sequence joins TRBV2 and TRBJ2-5, with 10 bases lining up with TRBD2. After removal of 8 bases from V and 3 bases from J, the junction contained 3 bases not matched to a gene. CDR1 and CDR2 (germline): SNHLY, FYNNEI. The CDR3 covers 13 residues. The full variable domain, in which reference TRBV2 and TRBJ2-5 provide the parts outside the CDR3, is EPEVTQTPSHQVTQMGQEVILRCVPISNHLYFYWYRQILGQKVEFLVSFYNNEISEKSEIFDDQFSVERPDGSNFTLKIRSTKLEDSAMYFCASLSGGEETQYFGPGTRLLVL.

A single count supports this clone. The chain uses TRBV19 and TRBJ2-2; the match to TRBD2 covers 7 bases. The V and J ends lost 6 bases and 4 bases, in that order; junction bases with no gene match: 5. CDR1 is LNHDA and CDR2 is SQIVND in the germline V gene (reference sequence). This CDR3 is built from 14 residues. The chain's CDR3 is CASRTSRATGELFF. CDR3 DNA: TGTGCCAGTAGGACTAGCCGGGCCACCGGGGAGCTGTTTTTT. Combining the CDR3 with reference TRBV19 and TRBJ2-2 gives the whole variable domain DGGITQSPKYLFRKEGQNVTLSCEQNLNHDAMYWYRQDPGQGLRLIYYSQIVNDFQKGDIAEGYSVSREKKESFPLTVTSAQKNPTAFYLCASRTSRATGELFFGEGSRLTVL.

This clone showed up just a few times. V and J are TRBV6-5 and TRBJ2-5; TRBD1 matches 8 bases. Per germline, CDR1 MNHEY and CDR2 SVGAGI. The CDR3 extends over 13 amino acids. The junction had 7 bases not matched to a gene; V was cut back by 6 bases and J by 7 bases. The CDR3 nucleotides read TGTGCCAGCAGCCTTGGACAGGGAGCGACCCAGTACTTC. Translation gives CASSLGQGATQYF.

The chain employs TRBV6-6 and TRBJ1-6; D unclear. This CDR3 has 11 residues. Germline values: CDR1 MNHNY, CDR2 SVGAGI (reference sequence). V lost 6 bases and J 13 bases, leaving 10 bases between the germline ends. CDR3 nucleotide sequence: TGTGCCAGCAGCCAGCGTGCCCCCCTCCACTTT. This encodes CASSQRAPLHF.

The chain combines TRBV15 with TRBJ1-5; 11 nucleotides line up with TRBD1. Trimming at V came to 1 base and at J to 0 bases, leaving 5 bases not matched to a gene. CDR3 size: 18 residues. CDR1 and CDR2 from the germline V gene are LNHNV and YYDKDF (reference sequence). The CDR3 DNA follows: TGTGCCACCAGCAGAGCGGGACAGGGGGAAGGTAGCAATCAGCCCCAGCATTTT. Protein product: CATSRAGQGEGSNQPQHF.

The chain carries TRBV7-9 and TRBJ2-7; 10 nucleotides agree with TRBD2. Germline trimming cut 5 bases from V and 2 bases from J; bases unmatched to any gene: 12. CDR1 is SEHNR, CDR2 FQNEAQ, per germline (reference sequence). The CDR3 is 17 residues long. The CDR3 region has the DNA TGTGCCAGCAGCCGTCGTCTAGCGGGAGTAACCCCCTACGAGCAGTACTTC. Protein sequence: CASSRRLAGVTPYEQYF.

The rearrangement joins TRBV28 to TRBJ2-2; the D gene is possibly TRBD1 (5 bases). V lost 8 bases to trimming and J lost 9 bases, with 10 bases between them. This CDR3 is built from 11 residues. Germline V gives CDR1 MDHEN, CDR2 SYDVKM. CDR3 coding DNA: TGTGCCAGCCAGGGTGCCCGGGAGCTGTTTTTT. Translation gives CASQGARELFF.

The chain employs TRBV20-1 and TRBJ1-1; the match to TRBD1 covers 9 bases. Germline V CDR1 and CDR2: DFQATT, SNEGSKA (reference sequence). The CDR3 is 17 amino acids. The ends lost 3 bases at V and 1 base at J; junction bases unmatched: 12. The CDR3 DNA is TGCAGTGCTAGTCGGCCACAGGGGGCTGGCCGGAACACTGAAGCTTTCTTT. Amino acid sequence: CSASRPQGAGRNTEAFF.

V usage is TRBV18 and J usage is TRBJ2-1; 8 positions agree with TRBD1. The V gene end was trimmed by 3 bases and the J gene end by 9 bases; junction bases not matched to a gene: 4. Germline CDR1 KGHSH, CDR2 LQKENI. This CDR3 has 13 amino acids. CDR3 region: CASSPGQDLEQFF. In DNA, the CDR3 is TGTGCCAGCTCACCGGGACAGGATCTTGAGCAGTTCTTC.

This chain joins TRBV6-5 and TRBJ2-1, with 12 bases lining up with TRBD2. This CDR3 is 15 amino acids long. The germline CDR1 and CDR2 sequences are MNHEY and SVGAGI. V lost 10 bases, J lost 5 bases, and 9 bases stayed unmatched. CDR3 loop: CATSKTSGSHNEQFF. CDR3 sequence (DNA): TGTGCCACCTCTAAGACTAGCGGGAGTCACAATGAGCAGTTCTTC.

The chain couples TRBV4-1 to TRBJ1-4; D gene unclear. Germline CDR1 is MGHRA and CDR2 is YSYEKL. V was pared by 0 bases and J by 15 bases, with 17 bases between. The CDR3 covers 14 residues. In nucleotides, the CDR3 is TGCGCCAGCAGCCAAGATCTTTCCAGGTGGCCAATGTTTTTT. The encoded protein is CASSQDLSRWPMFF.

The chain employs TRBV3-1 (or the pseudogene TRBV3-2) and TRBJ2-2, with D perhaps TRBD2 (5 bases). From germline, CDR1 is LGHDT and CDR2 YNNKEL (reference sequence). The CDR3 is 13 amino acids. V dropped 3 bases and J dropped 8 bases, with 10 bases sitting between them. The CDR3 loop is CASSQRGQGELFF. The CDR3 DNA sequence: TGTGCCAGCAGCCAGAGAGGGCAAGGGGAGCTGTTTTTT.

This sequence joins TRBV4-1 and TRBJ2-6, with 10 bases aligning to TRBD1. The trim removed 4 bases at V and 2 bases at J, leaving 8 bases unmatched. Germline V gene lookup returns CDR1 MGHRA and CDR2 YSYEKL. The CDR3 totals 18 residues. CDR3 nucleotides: TGCGCCAGCAGCCTCCGGACAGGGGGACGAGCTGGGGCCAACGTCCTGACTTTC. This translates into CASSLRTGGRAGANVLTF.

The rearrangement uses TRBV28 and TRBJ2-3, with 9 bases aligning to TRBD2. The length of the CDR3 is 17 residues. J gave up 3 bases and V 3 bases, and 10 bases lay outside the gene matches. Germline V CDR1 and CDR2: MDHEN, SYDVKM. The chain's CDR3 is CASSFLKPGLATDTQYF. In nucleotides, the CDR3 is TGTGCCAGCAGTTTCCTTAAACCGGGACTAGCAACAGATACGCAGTATTTT.

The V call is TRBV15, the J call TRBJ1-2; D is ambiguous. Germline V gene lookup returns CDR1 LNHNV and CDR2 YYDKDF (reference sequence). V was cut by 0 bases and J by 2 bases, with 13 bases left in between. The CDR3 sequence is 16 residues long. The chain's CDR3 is CATSRDGIAGNYGYTF. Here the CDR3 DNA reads TGTGCCACCAGCAGAGATGGTATAGCGGGAAACTATGGCTACACCTTC.

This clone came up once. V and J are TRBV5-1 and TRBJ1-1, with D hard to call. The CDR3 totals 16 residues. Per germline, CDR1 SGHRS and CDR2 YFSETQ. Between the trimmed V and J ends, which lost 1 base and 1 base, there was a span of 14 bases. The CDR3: CASSLYGVVENTEAFF. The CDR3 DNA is TGCGCCAGCAGCTTGTACGGGGTGGTTGAGAACACTGAAGCTTTCTTT.

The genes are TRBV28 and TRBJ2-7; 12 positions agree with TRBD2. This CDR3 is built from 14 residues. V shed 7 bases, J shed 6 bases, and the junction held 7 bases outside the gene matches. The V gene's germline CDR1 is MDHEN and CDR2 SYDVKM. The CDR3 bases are TGTGCCAGCACCCCTAGCGGGAGGGCCTCCGAGCAGTACTTC. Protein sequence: CASTPSGRASEQYF.